These 18 T cell receptor beta chains share one sample of origin, sequenced in a study of identifying expanded T cells in peripheral blood. Assay: immunoSEQ multiplex PCR; the TCRdb copy retains only in-frame clones and omits some. Of roughly 100,000 clones detected, approximately 90% appear once; the ten largest clones hold roughly a sixth. The sequencing input was blood. The receptors were gathered from a person between 18 and 75 years old in good health.

The chain employs TRBV27 and TRBJ1-1; no reliable D call. This CDR3 has 15 amino acids. Trimming took 6 bases from V and 5 from J, leaving 19 bases between them. Germline V gene data show CDR1 as MNHEY and CDR2 as SMNVEV (reference sequence). CDR3 nucleotides: TGTGCCAGCAGCCCCCGGGGAAGTGTGTTGACTGAAGCTTTCTTT. Translated: CASSPRGSVLTEAFF.

The V and J genes are TRBV5-1 and TRBJ2-7; D may be TRBD2 (5 bases). V dropped 1 base and J dropped 0 bases, with 14 bases sitting between them. The germline V gene encodes CDR1 SGHRS and CDR2 YFSETQ. The CDR3 runs 16 residues. The CDR3 DNA reads as TGCGCCAGCAGCTTGTCCCGCGGGCTCGACTCCTACGAGCAGTACTTC. This codes for CASSLSRGLDSYEQYF.

This chain joins TRBV19 and TRBJ1-2, with D perhaps matching TRBD1 (6 bases). The CDR3 is 14 amino acids. V was trimmed by 9 bases and J by 3 bases, leaving 17 bases between them. Germline loops: CDR1 LNHDA, CDR2 SQIVND (reference sequence). The CDR3 sequence: CASQPWGGDYGYTF. CDR3 coding DNA: TGTGCCAGCCAACCGTGGGGGGGCGACTATGGCTACACCTTC.

This chain connects TRBV6-1 to TRBJ1-6; unclear D gene. V was shortened by 7 bases and J by 7 bases, with 11 bases between the two germline ends. CDR1 is MNHNS and CDR2 is SASEGT in the germline V gene. This CDR3 is 13 amino acids long. The DNA of the CDR3 is TGTGCCAGCAACGGACCTGCAAATTCACCCCTCCACTTT. Translated, it gives CASNGPANSPLHF.

The chain combines TRBV5-6 with TRBJ2-1, with D uncertain. Trimming took 0 bases from V and 7 from J, leaving 5 bases between them. This CDR3 comprises 12 residues. CDR1 and CDR2 (germline): SGHDT, YYEEEE. Here the CDR3 DNA reads TGTGCCAGCAGCTTGGGGTCAAATGAGCAGTTCTTC. Translated: CASSLGSNEQFF. The complete variable domain, with remaining parts taken from reference TRBV5-6 and TRBJ2-1, reads DAGVTQSPTHLIKTRGQQVTLRCSPKSGHDTVSWYQQALGQGPQFIFQYYEEEERQRGNFPDRFSGHQFPNYSSELNVNALLLGDSALYLCASSLGSNEQFFGPGTRLTVL.

The chain is built from TRBV2 and TRBJ1-1; D call uncertain. The CDR3 is 13 amino acids. Trimming removed 10 bases at V and 1 base at J, with 13 bases between. CDR1 and CDR2 (germline): SNHLY, FYNNEI. The CDR3: CAIIIWGNTEAFF. The DNA of the CDR3 is TGTGCCATCATTATCTGGGGGAACACTGAAGCTTTCTTT.

The chain carries TRBV6-5 and TRBJ2-3; 7 nucleotides align to TRBD1. J lost 5 bases, V lost 4 bases, and 9 bases had no gene match. The CDR3 has 15 amino acids. Germline CDR1 MNHEY, CDR2 SVGAGI. The CDR3 reads CASSLDRVGGDTQYF. CDR3 sequence (DNA): TGTGCCAGCAGTTTAGACAGGGTCGGCGGAGATACGCAGTATTTT.

This clone was seen once. Here the CDR3 reads CASSSLSFINRATEAFF. DNA of the CDR3: TGTGCCAGCAGCTCCCTCAGTTTCATAAACAGAGCGACTGAAGCTTTCTTT. This chain links TRBV7-6 with TRBJ1-1; D gene ambiguous. The CDR3 has 17 amino acids. CDR1 is SGHVS, CDR2 FNYEAQ, per germline. Trimming left V 4 bases short and J 5 bases short, with 23 bases between.

This clone was seen just once. The chain combines TRBV7-6 with TRBJ1-1; D is undetermined. Between the trimmed V and J ends, which lost 1 base and 0 bases, there was a span of 12 bases. Per germline, CDR1 SGHVS and CDR2 FNYEAQ. The CDR3 totals 16 residues. CDR3 in amino acids: CASSLGTPRMNTEAFF. CDR3 in DNA: TGTGCCAGCAGCTTAGGAACACCCAGGATGAACACTGAAGCTTTCTTT.

V gene TRBV11-2 combines with J gene TRBJ1-3, with D unclear. This CDR3 has 13 amino acids. The V gene lost 5 bases and the J gene lost 4 bases, with 9 bases spanning the gap. CDR1 and CDR2 from the germline V gene are SGHAT and FQNNGV. CDR3 sequence: CASSLGSGNTIYF. The CDR3 nucleotides are TGTGCCAGCAGCCTGGGTTCAGGAAACACCATATATTTT.

V is TRBV4-3 and J is TRBJ2-5, with 10 bases fitting TRBD2. Trimming at V came to 4 bases and at J to 3 bases, leaving 17 bases not matched to a gene. Germline V gives CDR1 LGHNA, CDR2 YSLEER. CDR3 length: 19 amino acids. Written as DNA, the CDR3 is TGCGCCAGCAGCCCTTCTTTCGCTAGCGGGGGAAATGTGAAAGAGACCCAGTACTTC. It translates to CASSPSFASGGNVKETQYF.

This sequence joins TRBV6-5 and TRBJ2-5, with D possibly being TRBD1 (6 bases). Germline V gene data show CDR1 as MNHEY and CDR2 as SVGAGI. Trimming removed 4 bases at V and 1 base at J, with 16 bases between. The CDR3 spans 16 residues. The CDR3 DNA reads as TGTGCCAGCAGTTTCGGGACACCTCCCCCCCAAGAGACCCAGTACTTC. Its translation is CASSFGTPPPQETQYF.

The chain uses TRBV15 and TRBJ1-1; D possibly corresponds to TRBD1 (5 bases). The V end lost 5 bases, the J end lost 4 bases, and 17 bases lay between the germline ends. Per germline, CDR1 LNHNV and CDR2 YYDKDF (reference sequence). The length of the CDR3 is 15 residues. The CDR3 nucleotides read TGTGCCACCAGCGGCAGCAGGGACTTGGGCACTGAAGCTTTCTTT. Translating gives CATSGSRDLGTEAFF.

V and J are TRBV11-1 and TRBJ2-3, with 7 bases lining up with TRBD2. The V and J ends lost 4 bases and 9 bases, in that order; junction bases with no gene match: 10. The CDR3 sequence is 14 residues long. Germline V gene data show CDR1 as SGHAT and CDR2 as FQDESV (reference sequence). The chain's CDR3 is CASSSTRARGTQYF. In DNA form, the CDR3 reads TGTGCCAGCAGCTCCACTAGGGCGCGGGGGACGCAGTATTTT.

The J gene is TRBJ2-3, the V gene TRBV7-9; 8 nucleotides align to TRBD2. With V trimmed by 5 bases and J by 4 bases, 14 bases remained unmatched. The germline V gene has CDR1 SEHNR and CDR2 FQNEAQ (reference sequence). CDR3 length equals 17 residues. CDR3 sequence reads: CASSPGDTSGDSDTQYF. DNA for the CDR3: TGTGCCAGCAGCCCGGGGGATACTAGCGGTGATTCAGATACGCAGTATTTT.

The chain combines TRBV5-4 with TRBJ2-6; D gene uncertain. Trimming pared 4 bases from V and 0 bases from J, leaving 11 bases between. CDR3 size: 16 residues. Germline values: CDR1 SGHNT, CDR2 YYREEE (reference sequence). In nucleotides, the CDR3 is TGTGCCAGCAGCCCGGCGTCCCGCTCTGGGGCCAACGTCCTGACTTTC. Protein sequence: CASSPASRSGANVLTF.

The chain uses TRBV5-6 and TRBJ1-2; D may be TRBD1 (6 bases). CDR3 length: 14 residues. V shed 2 bases and J shed 2 bases, with 10 bases lying between them. Germline lookup yields CDR1 SGHDT and CDR2 YYEEEE. CDR3 sequence (DNA): TGTGCCAGCAGCTTAGGACAGCCAAACTATGGCTACACCTTC. Its translation is CASSLGQPNYGYTF.

This rearrangement joins TRBV5-6 to TRBJ1-5, with no clear D. The CDR3 totals 16 residues. The germline CDR1 and CDR2 sequences are SGHDT and YYEEEE. V was pared by 0 bases and J by 1 base, with 11 bases between. CDR3 loop: CASSLDGYPSNQPQHF. CDR3 bases: TGTGCCAGCAGCTTGGACGGCTACCCAAGCAATCAGCCCCAGCATTTT.